Below are 15 T cell receptor beta chains sequenced from a single sample in a study of CD8+ T cells in alopecia areata. cDNA reverse transcribed from extracted RNA served as the sequencing template. The repertoire was sequenced with immunoSEQ multiplex PCR; TCRdb's copy has only in-frame clones and lacks some. The sample has hundreds of thousands of clones; under 80% are singletons. The starting material was CD4+ T cells sorted from blood, obtained at week 0. Receptors were obtained from a human donor with alopecia areata.

This clone was found a few times. The CDR3 sequence: CASSYPGQMGDEQYF. As DNA, the CDR3 is TGTGCCAGCAGTTACCCCGGACAGATGGGGGACGAGCAGTACTTC. This chain links TRBV6-6 with TRBJ2-7; D is possibly TRBD1 (6 bases). V lost 2 bases, J lost 5 bases, and 16 bases lay in between. CDR3 length: 15 amino acids. Germline loops: CDR1 MNHNY, CDR2 SVGAGI (reference sequence).

This clone was recorded a few times. The rearrangement joins TRBV6-5 to TRBJ1-4; maybe TRBD1 (5 bases). Per the germline V gene, CDR1 is MNHEY and CDR2 is SVGAGI. This CDR3 is 15 amino acids long. V lost 5 bases, J lost 7 bases, and 17 bases lay in between. The CDR3 reads CASSARDSVTEKLFF. The CDR3 region has the DNA TGTGCCAGCAGTGCCCGGGACTCTGTCACTGAAAAACTGTTTTTT.

In its sample, this clone was seen a few times. V and J are TRBV5-1 and TRBJ2-5, with 12 positions matching TRBD1. The CDR3 runs to 15 residues. Trimming removed 4 bases from V and 4 bases from J; junction bases left unmatched: 5. Germline assignment: CDR1 SGHRS and CDR2 YFSETQ. The CDR3 DNA reads TGCGCCAGCAGCACCGGGACAGGGGGCGGAGAGACCCAGTACTTC. It yields the protein CASSTGTGGGETQYF. Full variable domain (rest looked up from reference TRBV5-1 and TRBJ2-5): KAGVTQTPRYLIKTRGQQVTLSCSPISGHRSVSWYQQTPGQGLQFLFEYFSETQRNKGNFPGRFSGRQFSNSRSEMNVSTLELGDSALYLCASSTGTGGGETQYFGPGTRLLVL.

This clone was counted between two and nine times. This chain uses TRBV29-1 with TRBJ2-1; D gene uncertain. The CDR3 loop spans 11 amino acids. Germline CDR1 SQVTM, CDR2 ANQGSEA. V gave up 6 bases and J gave up 9 bases, with 12 bases separating them. The CDR3 region has the DNA TGCAGCGTCGGAGATGGCGGTGAGCAGTTCTTC. Amino acids: CSVGDGGEQFF.

The genes are TRBV7-2 and TRBJ2-1; D may correspond to TRBD1 or TRBD2 (7 bases each). V was trimmed by 5 bases and J by 6 bases, leaving 17 bases between them. CDR1 SGHTA and CDR2 FQGNSA come from the germline V gene. The CDR3 loop spans 15 amino acids. The CDR3 reads CASSEGGGQRNEQFF. The DNA for the CDR3 is TGTGCCAGCAGCGAAGGGGGGGGACAGCGCAATGAGCAGTTCTTC.

This clone was observed a single time. The chain joins TRBV29-1 to TRBJ2-1, with D hard to call. This CDR3 is 13 amino acids long. Germline V lookup: CDR1 SQVTM, CDR2 ANQGSEA. Between the trimmed V and J ends, which lost 3 bases and 0 bases, there was a span of 6 bases. The DNA for the CDR3 is TGCAGCGTTGAGACACACTCCTACAATGAGCAGTTCTTC. Its translation is CSVETHSYNEQFF.

The CDR3 nucleotides are TGTGCCAGCAGTCCCCGAGCGTCCACCATAACCTACGAGCAGTACTTC. It translates to CASSPRASTITYEQYF. The rearrangement joins TRBV27 to TRBJ2-7; D is undetermined. V lost 5 bases and J lost 2, with 19 bases in between. The germline CDR1 and CDR2 sequences are MNHEY and SMNVEV (reference sequence). The CDR3 length is 16 residues.

This clone was found a few times. The CDR3 region has the DNA TGTTCGGGGGGGTCTCCAGAGACCCAGTACTTC. It yields the protein CSGGSPETQYF. V is TRBV30 and J is TRBJ2-5, with 8 bases identical to TRBD2. This CDR3 spans 11 amino acids. Germline CDR1 reads GTSNPN; CDR2 reads SVGIG (reference sequence).

This clone came up a few times. The chain employs TRBV18 and TRBJ2-3; D remains unclear. The CDR3 is 11 residues long. Germline loops: CDR1 KGHSH, CDR2 LQKENI. Trimming stripped 2 bases from V and 12 bases from J, with 9 bases between. In DNA form, the CDR3 reads TGTGCCAGCTCACCATTTCCTGTTCAGTATTTT. Translated: CASSPFPVQYF.

The chain couples TRBV9 to TRBJ2-1, with 9 positions matching TRBD2. This CDR3 has 16 amino acids. Germline V gene lookup returns CDR1 SGDLS and CDR2 YYNGEE. V gave up 4 bases and J gave up 7 bases; unmatched junction bases: 12. CDR3 protein: CASSPRGSGGGNEQFF. In DNA form, the CDR3 reads TGTGCCAGCAGCCCTAGAGGTAGCGGGGGAGGTAATGAGCAGTTCTTC.

The chain combines TRBV6-5 with TRBJ1-1; D unresolved. CDR1 is MNHEY, CDR2 SVGAGI, per germline. The CDR3 has 15 residues. Trimming removed 2 bases at V and 5 bases at J, with 15 bases between. The CDR3 is CASSYDLRTGTEAFF. CDR3 DNA: TGTGCCAGCAGTTACGACCTCAGAACGGGGACTGAAGCTTTCTTT.

As to this clone: Distinct nucleotide sequences in the sample also encode this CDR3. The CDR3 loop reads CSVGGSNQPQHF. Here the CDR3 DNA reads TGCAGCGTTGGAGGTAGCAATCAGCCCCAGCATTTT. The V gene is TRBV29-1, the J gene TRBJ1-5; D unresolved. The germline V and J ends were trimmed by 4 bases and 0 bases, with 4 bases remaining between them. CDR3 size: 12 residues. CDR1 SQVTM and CDR2 ANQGSEA come from the germline V gene.

This clone has only a few counts. This chain uses TRBV30 with TRBJ2-1; D not resolved. The germline V and J ends were trimmed by 0 bases and 7 bases, with 13 bases remaining between them. Looked up from germline, CDR1 is GTSNPN and CDR2 is SVGIG (reference sequence). The CDR3 length is 14 residues. This CDR3 reads CAWSVGFSRNEQFF. CDR3 DNA sequence: TGTGCCTGGAGTGTCGGATTTAGTCGGAATGAGCAGTTCTTC.

The J gene is TRBJ2-5, the V gene TRBV29-1; possible D gene TRBD2, 7 bases. This CDR3 region has 15 residues. The V gene lost 4 bases and the J gene lost 4 bases, with 19 bases spanning the gap. CDR1 and CDR2 (germline): SQVTM, ANQGSEA. The CDR3: CSVVGGANFGETQYF. In DNA, the CDR3 is TGCAGCGTTGTAGGGGGGGCTAATTTCGGAGAGACCCAGTACTTC.

This chain uses TRBV9 with TRBJ2-1; 7 bases line up with TRBD1. Germline values: CDR1 SGDLS, CDR2 YYNGEE. This CDR3 contains 13 residues. V lost 0 bases and J lost 14; bases outside the gene matches: 8. The CDR3 here is CASSVGVAGGEFF. The CDR3, as DNA: TGTGCCAGCAGCGTAGGTGTGGCAGGGGGTGAGTTCTTC.